The 21 T cell receptor beta chains below come from one sample, sequenced in a study of blood T cell repertoires in COVID-19. The data were produced by immunoSEQ multiplex PCR, yet TCRdb's version contains in-frame clones alone and is incomplete. In the table there are under 150,000 clones, roughly 80% of which are singletons. Sequenced input: peripheral blood. These TCRs come from a human donor in a cohort sampled during active COVID-19.

The rearrangement joins TRBV5-6 to TRBJ1-5, with D possibly TRBD1 on 5 matching bases. Germline V gene sequence: CDR1 SGHDT, CDR2 YYEEEE. The CDR3 sequence is 12 residues long. Trimming stripped 3 bases from V and 11 bases from J, with 12 bases between. CDR3 region: CASSSGVGAQHF. CDR3 DNA sequence: TGTGCCAGCAGCTCGGGGGTTGGGGCCCAGCATTTT.

The chain links TRBV27 to TRBJ1-2, with D tentatively TRBD1 (5 bases). V lost 3 bases and J lost 6, with 11 bases in between. CDR1 MNHEY and CDR2 SMNVEV come from the germline V gene (reference sequence). The CDR3 covers 13 residues. CDR3 sequence (DNA): TGTGCCAGCAGTTTGAAGGGGAGGAATGGCTACACCTTC. The encoded protein is CASSLKGRNGYTF.

The chain has TRBV5-1 and TRBJ1-2, with a weak D call TRBD1 (5 bases). V was clipped by 5 bases and J by 0 bases, with 11 bases between them. CDR1 and CDR2 (germline): SGHRS, YFSETQ. The CDR3 extends over 14 amino acids. The chain's CDR3 is CASSLTVPNYGYTF. The CDR3, as DNA: TGCGCCAGCAGTCTGACAGTGCCTAACTATGGCTACACCTTC. Combining the CDR3 with reference TRBV5-1 and TRBJ1-2 gives the whole variable domain KAGVTQTPRYLIKTRGQQVTLSCSPISGHRSVSWYQQTPGQGLQFLFEYFSETQRNKGNFPGRFSGRQFSNSRSEMNVSTLELGDSALYLCASSLTVPNYGYTFGSGTRLTVV.

The chain combines TRBV18 with TRBJ2-1; 11 bases line up with TRBD2. The CDR3 covers 15 residues. Germline trimming cut 2 bases from V and 5 bases from J; bases unmatched to any gene: 2. Germline V gene lookup returns CDR1 KGHSH and CDR2 LQKENI. The CDR3 bases are TGTGCCAGCTCACCAAAGACTAGCGGGGACAATGAGCAGTTCTTC. The encoded protein is CASSPKTSGDNEQFF.

The chain links TRBV5-1 to TRBJ2-3; TRBD2 might be the D (6 bases). Germline CDR1 SGHRS, CDR2 YFSETQ. The CDR3 covers 15 residues. V lost 4 bases and J lost 2, with 14 bases in between. The CDR3 here is CASSPSGGFTDTQYF. CDR3 DNA sequence: TGCGCCAGCAGCCCCTCCGGGGGTTTCACAGATACGCAGTATTTT. Filled out from reference TRBV5-1 and TRBJ2-3, the complete variable domain reads KAGVTQTPRYLIKTRGQQVTLSCSPISGHRSVSWYQQTPGQGLQFLFEYFSETQRNKGNFPGRFSGRQFSNSRSEMNVSTLELGDSALYLCASSPSGGFTDTQYFGPGTRLTVL.

V gene TRBV6-2 or TRBV6-3 combines with J gene TRBJ1-1; D call uncertain. CDR1 MNHEY and CDR2 SVGEGT come from the germline V gene. The CDR3 contains 14 residues. V was trimmed by 1 base and J by 1 base, leaving 7 bases between them. In DNA form, the CDR3 reads TGTGCCAGCAGTTACTTTGGGCCGAACACTGAAGCTTTCTTT. Translated: CASSYFGPNTEAFF.

The chain employs TRBV15 and TRBJ2-3, with 7 positions matching TRBD1. The V gene's germline CDR1 is LNHNV and CDR2 YYDKDF (reference sequence). This CDR3 spans 13 amino acids. The junction had 3 bases not matched to a gene; V was cut back by 3 bases and J by 6 bases. Here the CDR3 DNA reads TGTGCCACCAGCAGGGAGACAGGGGATACGCAGTATTTT. This encodes CATSRETGDTQYF.

This chain joins TRBV29-1 and TRBJ2-7, with D perhaps TRBD1 (5 bases). This CDR3 comprises 15 residues. The V and J ends lost 4 bases and 2 bases respectively, with 18 bases between them. The germline V gene encodes CDR1 SQVTM and CDR2 ANQGSEA. The CDR3 coding sequence is TGCAGCGTTGGTGCCCAGGGTTCCCTAACCTACGAGCAGTACTTC. The encoded protein is CSVGAQGSLTYEQYF.

The chain uses TRBV18 and TRBJ1-2, with D perhaps TRBD1 (6 bases). Germline loops: CDR1 KGHSH, CDR2 LQKENI. CDR3 length: 15 residues. V was trimmed by 6 bases and J by 7 bases, leaving 21 bases between them. In nucleotides, the CDR3 is TGTGCCAGCTCCCCTTCAGGAGTCCGAGGGGGTGGCTACACCTTC. Residues: CASSPSGVRGGGYTF.

The CDR3 nucleotides are TGTGCCAGCAGTCTCAACGCGGCGGATACGCAGTATTTT. Translation gives CASSLNAADTQYF. The chain recombines TRBV2 with TRBJ2-3; D remains unclear. Trimming stripped 5 bases from V and 6 bases from J, with 12 bases between. Germline assignment: CDR1 SNHLY and CDR2 FYNNEI. The CDR3 has 13 residues.

The chain joins TRBV18 to TRBJ2-5, with 7 bases lining up with TRBD2. CDR3 size: 13 residues. With V trimmed by 3 bases and J by 3 bases, 1 base remained unmatched. Germline loops: CDR1 KGHSH, CDR2 LQKENI. CDR3 protein: CASSPGGEETQYF. The DNA for the CDR3 is TGTGCCAGCTCACCGGGGGGGGAAGAGACCCAGTACTTC.

This chain links TRBV2 with TRBJ1-2; D is uncertain. Trimming left V 2 bases short and J 4 bases short, with 8 bases between. This CDR3 has 13 residues. The germline V gene has CDR1 SNHLY and CDR2 FYNNEI. The CDR3 spells CASSESGSYGYTF. The CDR3, as DNA: TGTGCCAGCAGTGAATCGGGGAGCTATGGCTACACCTTC.

The genes are TRBV5-1 and TRBJ2-3; D unclear. CDR3 length: 16 residues. Germline values: CDR1 SGHRS, CDR2 YFSETQ. The germline V and J ends were trimmed by 0 bases and 3 bases, with 14 bases remaining between them. DNA of the CDR3: TGCGCCAGCAGCTTGGTAGGCAGCGTAGTAACAGATACGCAGTATTTT. Translating gives CASSLVGSVVTDTQYF.

This clone showed up just once. J is TRBJ2-3 and V is TRBV4-3, with 10 bases aligning to TRBD2. CDR1 is LGHNA and CDR2 is YSLEER in the germline V gene. This CDR3 is built from 21 residues. Trimming removed 0 bases from V and 0 bases from J; junction bases left unmatched: 15. Here the CDR3 reads CASSQDTAKRGGLSSTDTQYF. As DNA, the CDR3 is TGCGCCAGCAGCCAAGATACTGCAAAGCGGGGGGGGCTTTCTAGCACAGATACGCAGTATTTT.

J is TRBJ2-7 and V is TRBV4-1; maybe TRBD1 (6 bases). V shed 3 bases and J shed 0 bases, with 12 bases lying between them. This CDR3 region has 15 residues. Germline CDR1 MGHRA, CDR2 YSYEKL. The CDR3 DNA sequence: TGCGCCAGCAGCCAGAGAGGGGACATCTCCTACGAGCAGTACTTC. Its translation is CASSQRGDISYEQYF.

V is TRBV4-2 and J is TRBJ1-6; 8 positions agree with TRBD1. The length of the CDR3 is 14 residues. The J segment lost 10 bases and the V segment lost 3 bases, leaving 5 bases of the junction unmatched. CDR1 and CDR2 from the germline V gene are LGHNA and YNFKEQ. The DNA of the CDR3 is TGTGCCAGCAGCCAGGACAGGGACGAATCACCCCTCCACTTT. It is translated as CASSQDRDESPLHF.

The chain combines TRBV7-2 with TRBJ1-5; 7 bases map to TRBD1. There are 14 residues in the CDR3. V was clipped by 5 bases and J by 7 bases; unmatched bases: 8. The V gene's germline CDR1 is SGHTA and CDR2 FQGNSA. This CDR3 reads CASSTRQGNQPQHF. The CDR3 DNA sequence: TGTGCCAGCAGCACCCGACAGGGTAACCAGCCCCAGCATTTT. The full variable domain, in which reference TRBV7-2 and TRBJ1-5 provide the parts outside the CDR3, is GAGVSQSPSNKVTEKGKDVELRCDPISGHTALYWYRQSLGQGLEFLIYFQGNSAPDKSGLPSDRFSAERTGGSVSTLTIQRTQQEDSAVYLCASSTRQGNQPQHFGDGTRLSIL.

This clone has just one count. CDR3 DNA sequence: TGTGCCAGCAGCCAAGTCCAAAGCTCACCCCTCCACTTT. Amino acid sequence: CASSQVQSSPLHF. This chain connects TRBV14 to TRBJ1-6; D unresolved. This CDR3 has 13 residues. CDR1 is SGHDN, CDR2 FVKESK, per germline. Trimming shortened V by 1 base and J by 10 bases, and 8 bases separated the two germline ends.

V is TRBV7-8 and J is TRBJ2-5; TRBD1 matches at 7 bases. The J segment lost 5 bases and the V segment lost 5 bases, leaving 17 bases of the junction unmatched. The CDR3 loop spans 17 amino acids. Germline-derived CDR1 and CDR2 are SGHVS and FQNEAQ. CDR3 nucleotides: TGTGCCAGCAGCACCCCCAGACAGGGAAATAATCTGGAGACCCAGTACTTC. It codes for CASSTPRQGNNLETQYF.

The chain links TRBV29-1 to TRBJ2-1; 9 bases match TRBD2. Germline-derived CDR1 and CDR2 are SQVTM and ANQGSEA. The CDR3 has 14 amino acids. With 1 base clipped from V and 9 bases from J, the junction kept 7 bases outside the gene matches. This CDR3 reads CSVEATSGLGEQFF. DNA of the CDR3: TGCAGCGTTGAAGCAACTAGCGGGTTAGGTGAGCAGTTCTTC.

This sequence joins TRBV5-1 and TRBJ1-5, with a weak D call TRBD1 (5 bases). Per germline, CDR1 SGHRS and CDR2 YFSETQ. The V end lost 0 bases, the J end lost 6 bases, and 10 bases lay between the germline ends. This CDR3 region has 14 residues. CDR3 in amino acids: CASSLEWGGQPQHF. CDR3 bases: TGCGCCAGCAGCTTGGAATGGGGGGGTCAGCCCCAGCATTTT.